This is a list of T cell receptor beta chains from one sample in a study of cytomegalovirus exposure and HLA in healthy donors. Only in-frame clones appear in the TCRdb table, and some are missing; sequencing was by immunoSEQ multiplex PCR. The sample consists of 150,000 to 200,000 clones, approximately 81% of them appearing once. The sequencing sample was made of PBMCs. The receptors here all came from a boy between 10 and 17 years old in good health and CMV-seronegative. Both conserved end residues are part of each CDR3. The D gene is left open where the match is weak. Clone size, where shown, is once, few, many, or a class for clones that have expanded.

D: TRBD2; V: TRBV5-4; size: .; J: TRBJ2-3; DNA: TGTGCCAGCAGCTTGGCCCGGGAGGGCCAAGATACGCAGTATTTT; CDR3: CASSLAREGQDTQYF
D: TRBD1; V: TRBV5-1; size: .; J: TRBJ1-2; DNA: TGCGCCAGCAGCTTGGATCCCATGGGGACAGGGAATCGTAACGGCTACACCTTC; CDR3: CASSLDPMGTGNRNGYTF
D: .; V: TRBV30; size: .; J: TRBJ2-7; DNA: TGTGCCTGGAGTCAGGAGGGAGCGGGTATCTACGAGCAGTACTTC; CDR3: CAWSQEGAGIYEQYF
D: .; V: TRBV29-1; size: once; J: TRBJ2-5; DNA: TGCAGCGTTGGGGGCGGGATTCGAGTAGAGACCCAGTACTTC; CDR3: CSVGGGIRVETQYF
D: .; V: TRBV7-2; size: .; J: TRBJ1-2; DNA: TGTGCCAGCAGCCAACAACGGGGTAACTATGGCTACACCTTC; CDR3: CASSQQRGNYGYTF
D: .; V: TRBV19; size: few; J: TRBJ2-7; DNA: TGTGCCAGTAGTAAACCCCCCGCGGGGGAGCAGTACTTC; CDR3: CASSKPPAGEQYF
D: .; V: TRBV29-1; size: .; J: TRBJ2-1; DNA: TGCAGCGTTGTACCCAGGGATAGGAATGAGCAGTTCTTC; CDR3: CSVVPRDRNEQFF
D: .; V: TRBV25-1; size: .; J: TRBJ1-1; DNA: TGTGCCAGCAAGCCTCGACAGACAAACACTGAAGCTTTCTTT; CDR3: CASKPRQTNTEAFF
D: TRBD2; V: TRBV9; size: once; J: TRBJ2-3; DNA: TGTGCCAGCAGCGTCGATAGCGGGAGAGGGGATACGCAGTATTTT; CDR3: CASSVDSGRGDTQYF
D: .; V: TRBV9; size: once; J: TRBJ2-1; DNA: TGTGCCAGCAGTGGGGGGTCCTCCTACAATGAGCAGTTCTTC; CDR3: CASSGGSSYNEQFF
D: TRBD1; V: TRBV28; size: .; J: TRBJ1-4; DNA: TGTGCCAGCAGGGATGGCTCGGGAAGGGGGCTTTATGAAAAACTGTTTTTT; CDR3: CASRDGSGRGLYEKLFF
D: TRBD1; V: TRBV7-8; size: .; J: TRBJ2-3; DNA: TGTGCCAGCACTAGAGGGGGCAGCACAGATACGCAGTATTTT; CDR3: CASTRGGSTDTQYF
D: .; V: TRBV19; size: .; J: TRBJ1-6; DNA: TGTGCCAGTAGTATTTGGGCCAGGGCCCATTCACCCCTCCACTTT; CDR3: CASSIWARAHSPLHF
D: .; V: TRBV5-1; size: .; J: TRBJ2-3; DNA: TGCGCCAGCAGCTTCACTAGAGATACGCAGTATTTT; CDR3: CASSFTRDTQYF
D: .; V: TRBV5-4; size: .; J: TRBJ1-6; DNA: TGTGCCAGCAGCTTGGCTCCAGGGGCTTCACCCCTCCACTTT; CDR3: CASSLAPGASPLHF
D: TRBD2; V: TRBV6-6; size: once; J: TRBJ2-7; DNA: TGTGCCAGCAGTTACTCAGACACTAGCTCGAGCCGCGGGGGGTACTTC; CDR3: CASSYSDTSSSRGGYF
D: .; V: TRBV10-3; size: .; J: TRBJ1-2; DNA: TGTGCCACCCTGCCGGGGGGCGCCTATGGCTACACCTTC; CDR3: CATLPGGAYGYTF
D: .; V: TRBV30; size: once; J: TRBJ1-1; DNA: TGTGCCTGGAGTGTTGCGCGAGGCACTGAAGCTTTCTTT; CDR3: CAWSVARGTEAFF
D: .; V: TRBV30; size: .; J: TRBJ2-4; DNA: TGTGCCTGGAGTTCCCCGGGAGCCGCAAACATTCAGTACTTC; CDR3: CAWSSPGAANIQYF
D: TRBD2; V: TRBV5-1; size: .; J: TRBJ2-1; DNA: TGCGCCAGCGGGCTACCGGGACTAGCAACGAATGAGCAGTTCTTC; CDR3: CASGLPGLATNEQFF
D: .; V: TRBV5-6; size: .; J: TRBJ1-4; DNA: TGTGCCAGCAGCACCCTGGTCGGTCAATACGGGGAAAAACTGTTTTTT; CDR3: CASSTLVGQYGEKLFF
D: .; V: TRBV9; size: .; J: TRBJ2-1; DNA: TGTGCCAGCAGCGTAGATTCTATTCACAATGAGCAGTTCTTC; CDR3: CASSVDSIHNEQFF
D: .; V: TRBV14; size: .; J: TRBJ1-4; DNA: TGTGCCAGCAGCCCCCGACAGAGATCGGGTGAAAAACTGTTTTTT; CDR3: CASSPRQRSGEKLFF
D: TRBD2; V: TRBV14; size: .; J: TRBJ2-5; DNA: TGTGCCAGCAGCCAAGATGGAAGCGGGAGGATTCTTGAGACCCAGTACTTC; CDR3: CASSQDGSGRILETQYF
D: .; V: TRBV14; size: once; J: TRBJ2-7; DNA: TGTGCCAGCAGCCAAAGGACAGCGAATAACGAGCAGTACTTC; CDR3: CASSQRTANNEQYF
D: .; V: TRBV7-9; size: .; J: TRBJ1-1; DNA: TGTGCCAGCAGGCGGGTGAACACTGAAGCTTTCTTT; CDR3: CASRRVNTEAFF
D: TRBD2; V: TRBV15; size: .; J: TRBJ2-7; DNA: TGTGCCACCAGCAGAGGGGGGGGTGAGGCCGAGCAGTACTTC; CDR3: CATSRGGGEAEQYF
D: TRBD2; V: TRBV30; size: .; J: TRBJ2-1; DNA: TGTGCCTGGAAAAAGCGGGAGTTCGTGAATGAGCAGTTCTTC; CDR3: CAWKKREFVNEQFF
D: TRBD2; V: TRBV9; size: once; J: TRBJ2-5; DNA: TGTGCCAGCAGCGTAGACCCCGTACTAGCGGGAAAGTACCAAGAGACCCAGTACTTC; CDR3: CASSVDPVLAGKYQETQYF
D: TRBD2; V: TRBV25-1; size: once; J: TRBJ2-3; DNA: TGTGCCAGTACTCCCGTCGGACTAGCGGGAGTACCGGGTACGCAGTATTTT; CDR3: CASTPVGLAGVPGTQYF
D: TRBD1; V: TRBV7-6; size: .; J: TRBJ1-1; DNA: TGTGCCAGCAGCCGACCGACAGGGGCCGTAGAGGAAGCTTTCTTT; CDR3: CASSRPTGAVEEAFF
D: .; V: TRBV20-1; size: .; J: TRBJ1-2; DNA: TGCAGTTGCTCGTGGGCAGATGGCTACACCTTC; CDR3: CSCSWADGYTF
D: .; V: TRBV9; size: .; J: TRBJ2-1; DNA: TGTGCCAGCAGCGTAGGGTTCTCGGGGATCTACAATGAGCAGTTCTTC; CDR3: CASSVGFSGIYNEQFF
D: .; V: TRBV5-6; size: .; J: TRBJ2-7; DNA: TGTGCCAGCAGCTTGGACAACCGCGAGCAGTACTTC; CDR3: CASSLDNREQYF
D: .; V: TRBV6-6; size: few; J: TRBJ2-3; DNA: TGTGCCAGCCTAATGATGGCGGCAGATACGCAGTATTTT; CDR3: CASLMMAADTQYF
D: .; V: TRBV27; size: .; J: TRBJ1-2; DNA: TGTGCCAGCAGTCCGGCCAGTTCGGGATTAAAAGTCGGAAACTATGGCTACACCTTC; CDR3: CASSPASSGLKVGNYGYTF
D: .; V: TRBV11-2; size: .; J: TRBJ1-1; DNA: TGTGCCAGCAGCATCCAGGGCACTGAAGCTTTCTTT; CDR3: CASSIQGTEAFF